The clone carrying this T cell receptor beta chain was found many times. From germline, CDR1 is DFQATT and CDR2 SNEGSKA (reference sequence). This CDR3 is built from 14 residues. V was pared by 5 bases and J by 0 bases, with 11 bases between. Amplification of TCR beta CDR3 regions was performed using RNA transcripts as template. In the first-round RT-PCR of the TCR CDR3, the HTBI primer set was used. TCRdb used MiXCR to reprocess the multiplex PCR reads, holding one entry per CDR3 protein. The table records fewer than 550,000 distinct CDR3 sequences, around a quarter of them present only once. This sample stems from a study of T cells in Graves' hyperthyroidism and ophthalmopathy.

This clonotype originated in a young woman with Graves' ophthalmopathy. The J gene is TRBJ1-5, the V gene TRBV20-1; D may be TRBD1 (5 bases). Sequenced input: blood. CDR3 in amino acids: CSAWDRNSNQPQHF. CDR3 nucleotides: TGCAGTGCTTGGGACCGGAATAGCAATCAGCCCCAGCATTTT.